The 23 T cell receptor beta chains below come from one sample, sequenced in a study of CXCR3-negative and CXCR3-positive naive CD8 T cells. TRB cDNA was prepared as libraries by UMI-labeled 5' RACE. One entry per CDR3 protein, without DNA, is what TCRdb gives after re-calling the 5' RACE reads. The sample table sets out about 53,000 distinct CDR3 sequences. What was sequenced was naive CXCR3- CD8+ T cells from blood. Subset noted: CD45RO-CCR7+CD27+CD95- naive CD8+ T cells lacking CXCR3 (TNR3-). These receptors all come from a human donor in good health. Some clones in this sample may be carry-over from other donors' samples.

The V and J genes are TRBV7-9 and TRBJ2-3; checking the TCRdb D call of TRBD2 is not possible without DNA. This CDR3 contains 17 residues. In germline, CDR1 is SEHNR, CDR2 FQNEAQ (reference sequence). CDR3 sequence reads: CASSSKFRDGRTDTQYF. Looking up the rest from reference TRBV7-9 and TRBJ2-3 gives the full variable domain: DTGVSQNPRHKITKRGQNVTFRCDPISEHNRLYWYRQTLGQGPEFLTYFQNEAQLEKSRLLSDRFSAERPKGSFSTLEIQRTEQGDSAMYLCASSSKFRDGRTDTQYFGPGTRLTVL.

The gene calls are TRBV27 and TRBJ2-5; the D gene TCRdb calls, TRBD1, cannot be checked with no DNA. Germline assignment: CDR1 MNHEY and CDR2 SMNVEV (reference sequence). The CDR3 has 14 amino acids. CDR3 loop: CASSLGTNQETQYF.

The chain employs TRBV20-1 and TRBJ1-2. The CDR3 runs 16 residues. CDR1 and CDR2 from the germline V gene are DFQATT and SNEGSKA (reference sequence). CDR3 in amino acids: CSAAGYATTANYGYTF.

The chain employs TRBV5-5 and TRBJ2-7; TCRdb returns TRBD2, unconfirmable since there is no DNA. CDR3 length equals 14 residues. Germline loops: CDR1 SGHKS, CDR2 YYEKEE (reference sequence). The CDR3: CASSTVRVTYEQYF. Together with reference TRBV5-5 and TRBJ2-7, the CDR3 gives the full variable domain: DAGVTQSPTHLIKTRGQQVTLRCSPISGHKSVSWYQQVLGQGPQFIFQYYEKEERGRGNFPDRFSARQFPNYSSELNVNALLLGDSALYLCASSTVRVTYEQYFGPGTRLTVT.

This chain uses TRBV7-3 with TRBJ1-1; TCRdb gives TRBD1 as the D gene, but with no DNA this cannot be confirmed. There are 16 residues in the CDR3. CDR1 and CDR2 (germline): SGHTA, FQGTGA. The CDR3 region is CASSAETGALNTEAFF.

This rearrangement joins TRBV7-9 to TRBJ2-2. Looked up from germline, CDR1 is SEHNR and CDR2 is FQNEAQ (reference sequence). This CDR3 has 13 amino acids. This CDR3 reads CASSFLLTGELFF.

CDR3 amino acids: CASSDGVPGTYEQYF. The chain is built from TRBV2 and TRBJ2-7; the D call of TRBD2 rests on TCRdb alone, since no DNA is present to check it. This CDR3 spans 15 amino acids. Germline CDR1 SNHLY, CDR2 FYNNEI.

V and J are TRBV12-3 or TRBV12-4 and TRBJ2-3. CDR3 length equals 12 residues. The CDR3 loop reads CASKNSTDTQYF.

The chain combines TRBV6-6 with TRBJ2-5; TCRdb gives TRBD1 as the D gene, but with no DNA this cannot be confirmed. The CDR3 contains 16 residues. CDR1 is MNHNY and CDR2 is SVGAGI in the germline V gene (reference sequence). CDR3 amino acids: CASSYSVPSGIETQYF.

V and J are TRBV12-3 or TRBV12-4 and TRBJ2-1; the TRBD1 assignment by TCRdb is unverifiable without DNA. The CDR3 sequence is 12 residues long. This CDR3 reads CASTQGGRGLFF.

This chain links TRBV10-3 with TRBJ1-1. Germline CDR1 and CDR2: ENHRY and SYGVKD. CDR3 length equals 11 residues. The CDR3: CAVTRGAEAFF.

The chain has TRBV28 and TRBJ2-1; TCRdb lists TRBD2, though no DNA is available to test this call. Germline values: CDR1 MDHEN, CDR2 SYDVKM. The CDR3 totals 12 residues. The CDR3 reads CAGSITSVEQFF.

V gene TRBV2 combines with J gene TRBJ2-7; as DNA is missing, the TRBD2 call by TCRdb cannot be tested. CDR1 is SNHLY and CDR2 is FYNNEI in the germline V gene. The CDR3 runs 12 residues. The CDR3: CASSRGGYEQYF. Looking up the rest from reference TRBV2 and TRBJ2-7 gives the full variable domain: EPEVTQTPSHQVTQMGQEVILRCVPISNHLYFYWYRQILGQKVEFLVSFYNNEISEKSEIFDDQFSVERPDGSNFTLKIRSTKLEDSAMYFCASSRGGYEQYFGPGTRLTVT.

This chain joins TRBV3-1 and TRBJ2-3. Per the germline V gene, CDR1 is LGHDT and CDR2 is YNNKEL (reference sequence). This CDR3 contains 17 residues. The CDR3 sequence is CASSQETAYHVTDTQYF.

The V call is TRBV28, the J call TRBJ2-1; TCRdb calls TRBD2, which cannot be checked without DNA. CDR3 size: 15 residues. Germline CDR1 is MDHEN and CDR2 is SYDVKM. The CDR3 sequence: CASSFSGGAVNEQFF.

The CDR3 spells CASSQDGWETQYF. The rearrangement links TRBV3-1 to TRBJ2-5. The V gene's germline CDR1 is LGHDT and CDR2 YNNKEL (reference sequence). The CDR3 contains 13 residues.

This chain links TRBV29-1 with TRBJ2-7; TCRdb reports TRBD1, a call that lacks DNA to check it against. The CDR3 totals 12 residues. Germline CDR1 SQVTM, CDR2 ANQGSEA. The CDR3 here is CSVAGTDYEQYF.

The V and J genes are TRBV7-9 and TRBJ2-1; TCRdb names TRBD2, which stays unverified in the absence of DNA. The CDR3 consists of 18 residues. CDR1 is SEHNR, CDR2 FQNEAQ, per germline (reference sequence). The chain's CDR3 is CASSLSTQVRGDYNEQFF.

The chain employs TRBV7-9 and TRBJ2-5; TCRdb selects TRBD1, and the lack of DNA leaves this call unchecked. Per germline, CDR1 SEHNR and CDR2 FQNEAQ (reference sequence). The CDR3 consists of 15 residues. This CDR3 is CASSAPGPGGETQYF.

This chain uses TRBV12-3 or TRBV12-4 with TRBJ2-1; TCRdb designates TRBD1, a call that cannot be tested without DNA. This CDR3 region has 13 residues. The CDR3 here is CASSPQGVNEQFF.

The V call is TRBV5-1, the J call TRBJ1-2; TCRdb's assignment of TRBD1 cannot be checked, as there is no DNA. Germline V gives CDR1 SGHRS, CDR2 YFSETQ. The CDR3 totals 15 residues. The CDR3 sequence: CASNPGQGWNYGYTF.

The V and J genes are TRBV25-1 and TRBJ1-1. The CDR3 extends over 11 amino acids. Looked up from germline, CDR1 is MGHDK and CDR2 is SYGVNS. The CDR3 spells CASSVHTEAFF.

The chain joins TRBV4-1 to TRBJ2-5. Germline-derived CDR1 and CDR2 are MGHRA and YSYEKL. CDR3 size: 13 residues. The CDR3 region is CASSPEPKETQYF.